Listed here are 8 T cell receptor beta chains from one sample, sequenced in a study of CD8 T cells in ankylosing spondylitis. Via MiXCR, TCRdb re-called the 5' RACE reads, giving one row per CDR3 protein. The sample holds 250,000 to 400,000 distinct CDR3 sequences, 11% seen once. The specimen sequenced was blood, either unsorted or a sorted T cell fraction (not recorded which). These receptors came from a female donor with ankylosing spondylitis or in good health (not recorded which).

This chain connects TRBV28 to TRBJ2-4; possible D gene TRBD1, 5 bases. Germline loops: CDR1 MDHEN, CDR2 SYDVKM. CDR3 length equals 13 residues. With 7 bases removed from V and 1 base from J, the gap between germline ends came to 8 bases. Written as DNA, the CDR3 is TGTGCCAGCACCCCAGGGGCCAAAAACATTCAGTACTTC. It encodes CASTPGAKNIQYF.

This clonotype was found many times. The chain employs TRBV4-3 and TRBJ2-1; D is unresolved. The CDR3 has 13 amino acids. CDR1 is LGHNA, CDR2 YSLEER, per germline. V gave up 0 bases and J gave up 6 bases, with 6 bases separating them. CDR3 in amino acids: CASSQEGGNEQFF. As DNA, the CDR3 is TGCGCCAGCAGCCAAGAAGGCGGCAATGAGCAGTTCTTC.

This clonotype was counted many times. The V and J genes are TRBV24-1 and TRBJ2-2; 9 nucleotides match TRBD1. CDR1 is KGHDR and CDR2 is SFDVKD in the germline V gene. There are 16 residues in the CDR3. Trimming cost V 4 bases and J 6 bases; bases outside gene matches: 8. In nucleotides, the CDR3 is TGTGCCACCAGTGACGCGGGACAGGGTTGGTCCGGGGAGCTGTTTTTT. Its protein is CATSDAGQGWSGELFF.

In this sample, this clonotype turned up many times. CDR3 nucleotides: TGTGCCAGCAGGGCGGGGGGCGGTCAGCCCCAGCATTTT. It yields the protein CASRAGGGQPQHF. The chain carries TRBV28 and TRBJ1-5, with D tentatively TRBD1 (6 bases). The germline gives CDR1 MDHEN, CDR2 SYDVKM. The CDR3 is 13 amino acids. Deletions cut 6 bases from V and 6 bases from J, with 12 bases between. The variable domain in full, with the rest retrieved from reference TRBV28 and TRBJ1-5, is DVKVTQSSRYLVKRTGEKVFLECVQDMDHENMFWYRQDPGLGLRLIYFSYDVKMKEKGDIPEGYSVSREKKERFSLILESASTNQTSMYLCASRAGGGQPQHFGDGTRLSIL.

In its sample, this clonotype was seen a few times. The rearrangement uses TRBV27 and TRBJ2-7; D may match TRBD1 or TRBD2 (5 bases each). V was shortened by 5 bases and J by 7 bases, with 9 bases between the two germline ends. The germline V gene has CDR1 MNHEY and CDR2 SMNVEV (reference sequence). The CDR3 covers 11 residues. CDR3 coding DNA: TGTGCCAGCAGTAATGGGGGAGAGCAGTACTTC. This codes for CASSNGGEQYF.

This clonotype was counted ten times or more. The chain carries TRBV5-1 and TRBJ2-3; 7 bases fit TRBD1. Germline assignment: CDR1 SGHRS and CDR2 YFSETQ. The CDR3 length is 15 residues. The V segment lost 2 bases and the J segment 4 bases; nucleotides outside the gene matches: 7. The CDR3: CASSLTGVVPDTQYF. DNA of the CDR3: TGCGCCAGCAGCTTAACAGGGGTTGTCCCAGATACGCAGTATTTT.

This clonotype has ten or more counts. The chain employs TRBV6-5 and TRBJ2-5, with D uncertain. Germline CDR1 reads MNHEY; CDR2 reads SVGAGI. V lost 1 base and J 1 base, leaving 7 bases between the germline ends. The CDR3 loop spans 14 amino acids. CDR3 region: CASSYFGSQETQYF. Here the CDR3 DNA reads TGTGCCAGCAGTTACTTCGGCAGCCAAGAGACCCAGTACTTC.

This clonotype was found many times. The chain combines TRBV4-3 with TRBJ2-1; TRBD2 agrees at 8 bases. With 9 bases clipped from V and 6 bases from J, the junction kept 7 bases outside the gene matches. The CDR3 is 13 amino acids. Germline V CDR1 and CDR2: LGHNA, YSLEER. In DNA form, the CDR3 reads TGCGCCAGTGGGACTAGGACGGGCAATGAGCAGTTCTTC. This encodes CASGTRTGNEQFF.